This T cell receptor beta chain was obtained from a study of blood T cell repertoires in COVID-19. As for the study in general: Samples taken during acute and convalescent COVID-19 were collected in the United States, Italy and Spain.

Libraries were prepared by immunoSEQ multiplex PCR; TCRdb keeps only in-frame clonotypes and omits some of them. This sample has 200,000 or so clones, with approximately 89% found just once. Participants had their cohort set by participant-reported clinical history. All exposed participants met a person with COVID-19 within 2 weeks before entering the study. Material: PBMCs or T cells enriched from blood (not recorded which). The sequence derives from a woman aged 25-40 years who had been exposed to COVID-19.

CDR3 DNA: TGTGCCAGCAGCTACGGACTAGCCTCAGATACGCAGTATTTT. Translated, it gives CASSYGLASDTQYF. V usage is TRBV7-7 and J usage is TRBJ2-3; 8 bases match TRBD2. This CDR3 region has 14 residues. The V and J ends lost 4 bases and 4 bases, in that order; junction bases with no gene match: 4. CDR1 and CDR2 from the germline V gene are SSHAT and FNYEAQ (reference sequence). Combining the CDR3 with reference TRBV7-7 and TRBJ2-3 gives the whole variable domain GAGVSQSPRYKVTKRGQDVTLRCDPISSHATLYWYQQALGQGPEFLTYFNYEAQPDKSGLPSDRFSAERPEGSISTLTIQRTEQRDSAMYRCASSYGLASDTQYFGPGTRLTVL.